A single sample is the source of the 13 T cell receptor beta chains below, sequenced in a study of CD4 T cells in relation to SARS-CoV-2 and coronaviruses. Before the COVID-19 pandemic, during about 2010-2018, CD4+ T cells were taken from unexposed donors. The cells were cultured for approximately ten days before CD4+ T cells were isolated. The method was immunoSEQ multiplex PCR; TCRdb's version includes in-frame clones alone and lacks a portion of them. The sample shows 20,000 to 25,000 clones, about 70% of them seen only once. What these receptors recognize is not known. Specimen: CD4+ T cells from PBMCs, cultured in vitro. These receptors all stem from a human donor in good health.

The chain is built from TRBV4-1 and TRBJ2-1, with TRBD2 matching over 8 bases. The CDR3 is made up of 17 amino acids. Germline-derived CDR1 and CDR2 are MGHRA and YSYEKL. The junction had 5 bases not matched to a gene; V was cut back by 1 base and J by 0 bases. CDR3 protein: CASSQVGGRSSYNEQFF. The CDR3 DNA is TGCGCCAGCAGCCAAGTCGGCGGGAGGAGCTCCTACAATGAGCAGTTCTTC.

As to this clone: A read error may account for a junction end that differs from germline. The same CDR3 is also encoded by other DNA sequences in this sample. V is TRBV6-5 and J is TRBJ1-1; tentatively, D is TRBD1 (5 bases). Germline assignment: CDR1 MNHEY and CDR2 SVGAGI. The CDR3 is made up of 13 amino acids. The CDR3 sequence: CASSRQPARIAFF. As DNA, the CDR3 is TGCGCCAGCAGTCGACAGCCAGCGAGGATAGCTTTCTTT.

This chain uses TRBV5-6 with TRBJ2-7; 10 bases are shared with TRBD1. The V gene end was trimmed by 3 bases and the J gene end by 5 bases; junction bases not matched to a gene: 8. CDR1 and CDR2 from the germline V gene are SGHDT and YYEEEE. The CDR3 is made up of 15 amino acids. CDR3 sequence: CASSWPTGGRDEQYF. The CDR3 DNA reads as TGTGCCAGCAGCTGGCCGACAGGGGGCAGGGACGAGCAGTACTTC.

This clone was picked up a small number of times. V usage is TRBV3-1 (or the pseudogene TRBV3-2) and J usage is TRBJ1-6; no clear D gene. This CDR3 is built from 15 residues. Germline V lookup: CDR1 LGHDT, CDR2 YNNKEL (reference sequence). V gave up 2 bases and J gave up 7 bases, with 12 bases separating them. CDR3 region: CASSQIPGENSPLHF. DNA of the CDR3: TGTGCCAGCAGCCAAATTCCCGGGGAGAATTCACCCCTCCACTTT.

Only a few counts were recorded for this clone. The genes are TRBV4-3 and TRBJ1-2, with TRBD1 identical over 8 bases. V trimming: 1 base; J trimming: 7 bases; junction bases outside the gene matches: 2. The CDR3 is 13 amino acids. Germline values: CDR1 LGHNA, CDR2 YSLEER. CDR3 sequence (DNA): TGCGCCAGCAGCCAAGCAGGGGGCTTTGGCTACACCTTC. The encoded protein is CASSQAGGFGYTF.

The chain carries TRBV4-3 and TRBJ2-3, with a weak D call TRBD2 (5 bases). Germline CDR1 and CDR2: LGHNA and YSLEER. The germline V and J ends were trimmed by 0 bases and 2 bases, with 12 bases remaining between them. The CDR3 length is 16 residues. The CDR3 DNA follows: TGCGCCAGCAGCCAAGAGTGGACTTCACCCACAGATACGCAGTATTTT. Encoded protein: CASSQEWTSPTDTQYF.

The rearrangement joins TRBV7-2 to TRBJ2-7; TRBD2 matches 12 bases. V gave up 1 base and J gave up 4 bases; unmatched junction bases: 8. Germline V gene sequence: CDR1 SGHTA, CDR2 FQGNSA. The CDR3 covers 17 residues. CDR3 coding DNA: TGTGCCAGCAGCTTAGGGCCCTCTAGCGGGGGGGCTTACGAGCAGTACTTC. Translation: CASSLGPSSGGAYEQYF.

This clone was detected only a few times. V is TRBV2 and J is TRBJ1-2; 12 positions agree with TRBD1. V shed 2 bases and J 7 bases; nucleotides not matched to a gene: 5. This CDR3 region has 15 residues. Looked up from germline, CDR1 is SNHLY and CDR2 is FYNNEI. For the CDR3, the DNA is TGTGCCAGCAGTGAAAATACGGGACAGGGGGCTGGCTACACCTTC. Translation gives CASSENTGQGAGYTF.

This clone was seen only a few times. CDR3 region: CASSPRYNEQFF. CDR3 DNA: TGTGCCAGTAGCCCCAGGTACAATGAGCAGTTCTTC. This chain joins TRBV19 and TRBJ2-1; D is unresolved. This CDR3 is 12 amino acids long. Trimming left V 6 bases short and J 4 bases short, with 7 bases between. Germline loops: CDR1 LNHDA, CDR2 SQIVND (reference sequence).

The chain carries TRBV24-1 and TRBJ2-4, with 8 bases aligning to TRBD1. This CDR3 is built from 13 residues. Germline V gene lookup returns CDR1 KGHDR and CDR2 SFDVKD. J gave up 3 bases and V 8 bases, and 2 bases lay outside the gene matches. The CDR3 is CATIGTGKNIQYF. CDR3 sequence (DNA): TGTGCCACCATCGGGACAGGCAAAAACATTCAGTACTTC.

The V call is TRBV25-1, the J call TRBJ2-1; 9 bases are a match to TRBD2. The CDR3 covers 15 residues. The J segment lost 5 bases and the V segment lost 8 bases, leaving 10 bases of the junction unmatched. From germline, CDR1 is MGHDK and CDR2 SYGVNS. CDR3 protein: CASSIAGVKNNEQFF. CDR3 nucleotides: TGTGCCAGCTCCATAGCGGGAGTAAAGAACAATGAGCAGTTCTTC.

This chain uses TRBV2 with TRBJ1-1; 7 nucleotides agree with TRBD1. The CDR3 runs 14 residues. V lost 6 bases, J lost 1 base, and 5 bases stayed unmatched. Germline-derived CDR1 and CDR2 are SNHLY and FYNNEI. The CDR3 DNA follows: TGTGCCAGCAGCTACACAGGGGAGAACACTGAAGCTTTCTTT. It codes for CASSYTGENTEAFF.

DNA for the CDR3: TGTGCCAGCAGCTACGGGGGGGGAAACACCGGGGAGCTGTTTTTT. Amino acid sequence: CASSYGGGNTGELFF. The chain carries TRBV6-5 and TRBJ2-2; 8 bases align to TRBD2. Looked up from germline, CDR1 is MNHEY and CDR2 is SVGAGI. V shed 6 bases, J shed 2 bases, and the junction held 5 bases outside the gene matches. The CDR3 sequence is 15 residues long.